This T cell receptor beta chain was identified in a study of T cells in Graves' hyperthyroidism and ophthalmopathy (dated by TCRdb to between 2018 and 2021). About the full investigation: Peripheral blood samples were taken at the time of initial diagnosis, prior to any treatment. For training and testing, the 100 or so patients in the discovery cohort were randomly divided in a 7:3 ratio. The paper reports TCR Vbeta CDR3 sequencing of some 140 peripheral blood samples: over 40 ophthalmopathy, roughly 80 hyperthyroidism and around 17 progressor patients. Following sampling, methimazole starting at 30 mg daily was given to hyperthyroidism patients, and high-dose intravenous methylprednisolone was given to ophthalmopathy patients. The study also compared thyroid tissue and blood T-cell repertoires from a handful of Graves' hyperthyroidism patients. To identify distinguishing TCR V-J signatures, a discovery cohort of some 100 patients was used, comprising some 45 with Graves' ophthalmopathy and around 60 with stable Graves' hyperthyroidism. Prospective prediction of ophthalmopathy was tested in an independent validation cohort of 18 to 20 hyperthyroidism patients and some 17 patients who later progressed to ophthalmopathy.

A patient counted as having stable Graves' hyperthyroidism if no progression to ophthalmopathy occurred over 18 months of follow-up. Hyperthyroidism patients were aged 18 to 65 years and newly diagnosed, with disease duration of less than 2 months. Exclusion was applied to patients with uncontrolled infections, other autoimmune diseases, pregnancy or lactation. Diagnoses were established on the basis of clinical symptoms, serum thyroxine and TRAb, thyroid ultrasound, and orbital computed tomography. PBMCs were separated from roughly 10 ml of fresh peripheral blood using Ficoll-Paque density gradient centrifugation. Total RNA was extracted using Trizol reagent, and RNA quality was assessed on an Agilent 2100 Bioanalyzer. Amplification of TCR beta CDR3 regions was carried out from RNA transcripts. The first round of RT-PCR for the TCR CDR3 was performed with the HTBI primer set and the Qiagen OneStep RT-PCR kit. Libraries were constructed in a second round of multiplex PCR, after which size selection and purification were carried out. Libraries were sequenced paired-end with 100 bp reads on an Illumina HiSeq2000. For the original study's pipeline: SOAPnuke was used to process the raw data, throwing out any read that contained adapters or uncalled bases, had a mean Phred below 15, or lacked an exact constant-primer or identifier match. High-quality paired reads were merged with COPE v1.2.5, and unique nucleotide sequences were defined as clonotypes. MiTCR v1.1 was used to align the clonotypes against IMGT TRBV, TRBD and TRBJ reference segments. Analysis was restricted to V-J combinations with a frequency above 0.0001, which covered about 99% of repertoires. A TCS score was defined as the ratio of F50 (clonal expansion) to E x V (chaos), with BLOSUM62-based TCRdist applied between CDR3 peptides within each V-J. Welch's t-statistics and random forest reduced around 550 V-J features to 10 to 15, which were used in a naive Bayes classifier (R e1071). The public reads were reanalyzed by TCRdb: fastp trimming at Q25, MiXCR alignment, in-frame beta chains only. A single entry per CDR3 protein holds the most common genes and DNA from its merged rows. These V and J calls derive from TCRdb rather than the authors' analysis. This sample is represented by some 620,000 distinct CDR3 sequences; under 20% of them were singletons. The ten top clones hold about 3.8% of the sample.

This clonotype was observed at least ten times. It lacks a known antigen. The sample holds no much larger clone one base away, and base qualities are not on file. What the work shows at the level of the full study, not this receptor alone: No statistical method was used to fix the sample size in advance, and group allocation was not hidden from the investigators. In validation, the model predicted progression to ophthalmopathy with around 71% sensitivity and over 72% specificity, a median of approximately 6.7 months before onset. A model built on a 13 V-J signature distinguished ophthalmopathy from stable hyperthyroidism, reaching 85% to 90% sensitivity and around 82% specificity in cross-validation and 80%/75% in testing. Most expanded thyroid clonotypes (frequency above 0.001) were also detected in blood, a finding suggesting that blood repertoires may reflect thyroid immune responses.

The origin of this receptor is a woman aged 25 to 39 with Graves' hyperthyroidism. Sequencing input: blood.

The CDR3 region has the sequence CSATGGTSGYEQYF. The DNA sequence is given as TGCAGTGCTACGGGTGGGACTAGCGGCTACGAGCAGTACTTC. The rearranged segments are TRBV20-1 and TRBJ2-7; 11 nucleotides in the junction match TRBD2. The cysteine opens and the phenylalanine closes a CDR3 of 14 amino acids. Kept here is only the CDR3 DNA, which spans 42 bases and is read in frame from base 1. Ends trimmed: V by 4 bases, J by 3 bases; bases unmatched to a gene: 5. CDR1 DFQATT and CDR2 SNEGSKA are derived from the germline V gene (reference sequence).